The present T cell receptor (beta chain) was sequenced within a study of blood T cell repertoires in COVID-19. Study at large: Acute and convalescent COVID-19 specimens originated in the United States, Italy and Spain. T cells, B-cell-depleted T cells, or PBMCs supplied cDNA or gDNA.

In the source study's methods: Quantification of nucleated cells was approximated via reference gene primer amplification. The protocol was immunoSEQ multiplex PCR, while the TCRdb copy is restricted to in-frame clones and leaves out a portion. That table is the source of V, J and clone size, and D and trimming were worked out from the DNA. The sample consists of approximately 400,000 clones, approximately 88% of them appearing once. This CDR3 spans 16 amino acids. With V trimmed by 7 bases and J by 5 bases, 14 bases remained unmatched. Germline V gene data show CDR1 as LNHDA and CDR2 as SQIVND (reference sequence). The Seattle patients, enrolled during active infection, were followed longitudinally.

The chain employs TRBV19 and TRBJ1-2, with 9 nucleotides matching TRBD1. The receptor's source is a woman between 45 and 65 years old with COVID-19, enrolled during active disease. Specimen: peripheral blood. CDR3 amino acids: CASTPQGAGKGYGYTF. In DNA, the CDR3 is TGTGCCAGTACCCCACAGGGGGCAGGGAAAGGGTATGGCTACACCTTC.